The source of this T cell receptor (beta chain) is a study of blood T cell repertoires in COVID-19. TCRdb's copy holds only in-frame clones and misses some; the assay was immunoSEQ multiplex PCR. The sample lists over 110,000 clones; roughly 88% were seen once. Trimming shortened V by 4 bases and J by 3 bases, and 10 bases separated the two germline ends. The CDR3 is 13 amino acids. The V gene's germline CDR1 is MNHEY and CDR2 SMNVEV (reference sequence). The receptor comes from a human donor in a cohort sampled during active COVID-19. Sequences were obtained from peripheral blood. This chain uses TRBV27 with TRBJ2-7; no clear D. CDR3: CASSWSAGYEQYF. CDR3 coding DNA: TGTGCCAGCAGTTGGTCGGCAGGCTACGAGCAGTACTTC.